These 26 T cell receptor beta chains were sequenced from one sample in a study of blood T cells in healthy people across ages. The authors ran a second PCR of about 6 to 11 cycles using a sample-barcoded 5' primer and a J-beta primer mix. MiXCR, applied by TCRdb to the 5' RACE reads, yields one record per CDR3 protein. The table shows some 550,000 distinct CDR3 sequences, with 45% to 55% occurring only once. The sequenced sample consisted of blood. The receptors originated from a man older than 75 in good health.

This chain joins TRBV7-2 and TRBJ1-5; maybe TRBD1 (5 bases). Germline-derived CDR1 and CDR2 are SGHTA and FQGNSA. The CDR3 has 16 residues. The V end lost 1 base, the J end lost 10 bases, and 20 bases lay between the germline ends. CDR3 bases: TGTGCCAGCAGCTTAGATGTGGGGGACTCCTACCGACCCCAGCATTTT. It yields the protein CASSLDVGDSYRPQHF.

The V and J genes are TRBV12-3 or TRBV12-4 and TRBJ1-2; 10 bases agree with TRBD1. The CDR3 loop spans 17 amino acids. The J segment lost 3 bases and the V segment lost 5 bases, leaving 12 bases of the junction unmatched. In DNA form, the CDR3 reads TGTGCCAGCAGTATTGGACAGGGGGGTTATTGGTACTATGGCTACACCTTC. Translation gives CASSIGQGGYWYYGYTF.

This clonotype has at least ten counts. In nucleotides, the CDR3 is TGTGCCAGCACTCGGGACGCAGCTAACTATGGCTACACCTTC. Its translation: CASTRDAANYGYTF. The genes are TRBV6-6 and TRBJ1-2; tentative D call: TRBD1 (5 bases). The CDR3 runs 14 residues. CDR1 and CDR2 (germline): MNHNY, SVGAGI (reference sequence). Deletions cut 7 bases from V and 0 bases from J, with 12 bases between.

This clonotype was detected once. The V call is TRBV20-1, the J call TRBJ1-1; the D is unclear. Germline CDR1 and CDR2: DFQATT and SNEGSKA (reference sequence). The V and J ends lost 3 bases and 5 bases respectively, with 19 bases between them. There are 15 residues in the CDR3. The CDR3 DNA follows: TGCAGTGCTAGTCCTATAAAAGAAAGTTGGACTGAAGCTTTCTTT. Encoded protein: CSASPIKESWTEAFF.

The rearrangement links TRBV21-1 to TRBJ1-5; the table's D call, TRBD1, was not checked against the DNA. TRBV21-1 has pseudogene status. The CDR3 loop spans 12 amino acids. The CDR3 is CATTTGDQPQHF. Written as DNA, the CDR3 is TGTGCCACCACGACAGGGGACCAGCCCCAGCATTTT.

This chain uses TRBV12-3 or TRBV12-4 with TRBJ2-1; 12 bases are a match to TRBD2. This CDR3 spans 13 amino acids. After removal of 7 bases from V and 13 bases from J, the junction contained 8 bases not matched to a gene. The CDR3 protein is CASNKLAGGPQFF. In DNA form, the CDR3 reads TGTGCCAGCAACAAACTAGCGGGAGGCCCCCAGTTCTTC.

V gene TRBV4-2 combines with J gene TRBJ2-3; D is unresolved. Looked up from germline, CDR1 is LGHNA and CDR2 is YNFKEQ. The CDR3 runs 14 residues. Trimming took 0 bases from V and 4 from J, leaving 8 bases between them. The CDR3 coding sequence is TGTGCCAGCAGCCAAGAAAAGTTGGCAGATACGCAGTATTTT. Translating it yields CASSQEKLADTQYF.

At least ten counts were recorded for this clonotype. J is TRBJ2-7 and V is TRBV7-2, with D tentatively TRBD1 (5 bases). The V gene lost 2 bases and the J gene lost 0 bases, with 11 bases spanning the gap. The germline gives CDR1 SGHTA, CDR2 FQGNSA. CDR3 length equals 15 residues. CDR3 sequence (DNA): TGTGCCAGCAGCTTAAACTACAGGAGCTCCTACGAGCAGTACTTC. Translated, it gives CASSLNYRSSYEQYF.

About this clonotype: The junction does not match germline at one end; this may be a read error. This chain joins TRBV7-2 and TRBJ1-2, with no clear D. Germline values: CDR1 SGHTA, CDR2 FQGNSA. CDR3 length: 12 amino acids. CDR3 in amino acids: CVSSVHRDGYTF. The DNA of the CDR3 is TGTGTCAGCAGCGTCCACCGCGATGGCTACACCTTC.

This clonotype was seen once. The CDR3 loop reads CASSLSGQAQAYTF. DNA of the CDR3: TGTGCCAGCAGCCTCTCGGGACAGGCCCAGGCCTACACCTTC. The genes are TRBV7-2 and TRBJ1-2, with 8 positions matching TRBD1. The germline gives CDR1 SGHTA, CDR2 FQGNSA. With 5 bases clipped from V and 10 bases from J, the junction kept 12 bases outside the gene matches. The CDR3 is 14 residues long.

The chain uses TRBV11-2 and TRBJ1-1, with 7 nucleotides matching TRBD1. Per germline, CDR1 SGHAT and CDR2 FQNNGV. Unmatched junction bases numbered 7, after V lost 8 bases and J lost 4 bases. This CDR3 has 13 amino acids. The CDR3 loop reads CASGQQGSTEAFF. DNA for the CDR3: TGTGCCAGCGGACAACAGGGGAGCACTGAAGCTTTCTTT.

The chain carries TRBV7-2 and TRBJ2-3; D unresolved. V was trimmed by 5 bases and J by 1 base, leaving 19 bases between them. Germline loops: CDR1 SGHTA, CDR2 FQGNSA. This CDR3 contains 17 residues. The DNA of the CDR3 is TGTGCCAGCAGCCCCGGTTTGGGGAAAAGGGGCACAGATACGCAGTATTTT. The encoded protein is CASSPGLGKRGTDTQYF.

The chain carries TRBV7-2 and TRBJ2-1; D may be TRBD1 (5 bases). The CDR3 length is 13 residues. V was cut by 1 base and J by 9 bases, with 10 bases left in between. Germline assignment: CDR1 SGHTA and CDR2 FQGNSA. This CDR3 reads CASSLGRGSEQFF. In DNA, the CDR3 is TGTGCCAGCAGCTTAGGTAGGGGCAGTGAGCAGTTCTTC. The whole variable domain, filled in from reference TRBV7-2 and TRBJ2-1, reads GAGVSQSPSNKVTEKGKDVELRCDPISGHTALYWYRQSLGQGLEFLIYFQGNSAPDKSGLPSDRFSAERTGGSVSTLTIQRTQQEDSAVYLCASSLGRGSEQFFGPGTRLTVL.

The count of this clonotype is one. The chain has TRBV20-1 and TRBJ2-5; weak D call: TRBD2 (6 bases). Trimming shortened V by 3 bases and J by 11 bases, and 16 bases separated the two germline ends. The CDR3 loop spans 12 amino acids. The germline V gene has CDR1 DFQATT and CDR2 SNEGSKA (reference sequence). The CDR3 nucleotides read TGCAGTGCTAGTAGACACGGGGGAGAGCAGTACTTC. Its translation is CSASRHGGEQYF.

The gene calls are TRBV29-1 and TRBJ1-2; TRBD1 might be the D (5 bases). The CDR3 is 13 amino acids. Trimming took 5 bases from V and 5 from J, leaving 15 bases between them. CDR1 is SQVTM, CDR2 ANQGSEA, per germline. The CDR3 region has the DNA TGCAGCGTTTGGGACCCCCGTATGTATGGCTACACCTTC. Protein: CSVWDPRMYGYTF.

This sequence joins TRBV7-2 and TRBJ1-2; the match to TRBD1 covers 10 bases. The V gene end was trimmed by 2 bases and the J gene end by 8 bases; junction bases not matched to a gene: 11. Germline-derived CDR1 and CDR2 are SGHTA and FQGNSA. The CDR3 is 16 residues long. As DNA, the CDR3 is TGTGCCAGCAGCTTAATTGGAGCGACAGGGGGCTGGGGCTACACCTTC. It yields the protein CASSLIGATGGWGYTF.

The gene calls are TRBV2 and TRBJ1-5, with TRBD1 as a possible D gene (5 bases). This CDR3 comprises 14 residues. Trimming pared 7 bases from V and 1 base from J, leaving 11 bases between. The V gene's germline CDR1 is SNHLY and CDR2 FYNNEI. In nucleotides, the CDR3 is TGTGCCAGCAAAAGGGGTTGGAGCAATCAGCCCCAGCATTTT. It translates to CASKRGWSNQPQHF.

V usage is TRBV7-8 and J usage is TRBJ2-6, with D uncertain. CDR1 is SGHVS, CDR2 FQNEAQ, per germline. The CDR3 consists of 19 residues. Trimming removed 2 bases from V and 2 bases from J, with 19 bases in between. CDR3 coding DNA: TGTGCCAGCAGCTTACTGGCCGCTCATCAAGGCGCTGGGGCCAACGTCCTGACTTTC. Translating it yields CASSLLAAHQGAGANVLTF. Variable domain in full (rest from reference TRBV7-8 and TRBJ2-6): GAGVSQSPRYKVAKRGQDVALRCDPISGHVSLFWYQQALGQGPEFLTYFQNEAQLDKSGLPSDRFFAERPEGSVSTLKIQRTQQEDSAVYLCASSLLAAHQGAGANVLTFGAGSRLTVL.

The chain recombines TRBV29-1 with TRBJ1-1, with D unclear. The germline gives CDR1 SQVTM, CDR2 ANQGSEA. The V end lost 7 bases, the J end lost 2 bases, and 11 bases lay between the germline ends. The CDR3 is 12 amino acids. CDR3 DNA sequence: TGCAGCGCCGAGAACAGTAACACTGAAGCTTTCTTT. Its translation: CSAENSNTEAFF.

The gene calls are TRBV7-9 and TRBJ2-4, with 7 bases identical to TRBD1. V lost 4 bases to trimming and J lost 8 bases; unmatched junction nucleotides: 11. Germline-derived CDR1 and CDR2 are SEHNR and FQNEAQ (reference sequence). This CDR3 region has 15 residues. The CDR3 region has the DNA TGTGCCAGCAGCTCGACAGGGAAGGGCCGCGACATTCAGTACTTC. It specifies CASSSTGKGRDIQYF.

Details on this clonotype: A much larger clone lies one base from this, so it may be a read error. CDR3 region: CASSYYRGTRELFF. In nucleotides, the CDR3 is TGTGCCAGCAGTTACTATCGGGGCACCAGGGAGCTGTTTTTT. The chain carries TRBV6-5 and TRBJ2-2, with D perhaps being TRBD1 or TRBD2 (5 bases each). Per the germline V gene, CDR1 is MNHEY and CDR2 is SVGAGI. This CDR3 contains 14 residues.

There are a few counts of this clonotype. CDR3 amino acids: CSARPSGSPSNQPQHF. The CDR3 coding sequence is TGCAGTGCTAGACCATCGGGGTCCCCTAGCAATCAGCCCCAGCATTTT. V gene TRBV20-1 combines with J gene TRBJ1-5; D ambiguous. The CDR3 has 16 amino acids. Germline CDR1 reads DFQATT; CDR2 reads SNEGSKA (reference sequence). Trimming took 2 bases from V and 0 from J, leaving 14 bases between them.

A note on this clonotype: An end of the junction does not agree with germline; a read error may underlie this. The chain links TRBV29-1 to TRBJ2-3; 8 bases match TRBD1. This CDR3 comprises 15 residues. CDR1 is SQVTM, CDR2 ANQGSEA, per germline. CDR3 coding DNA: TGCAGCGTGGACAGGGTAACCTTTGGTAAAGATACGCAGTGTTTT. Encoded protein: CSVDRVTFGKDTQCF.

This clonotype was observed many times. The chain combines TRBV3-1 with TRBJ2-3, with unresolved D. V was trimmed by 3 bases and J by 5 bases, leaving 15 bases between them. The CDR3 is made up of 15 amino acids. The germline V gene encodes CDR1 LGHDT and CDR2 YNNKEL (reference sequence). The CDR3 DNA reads TGTGCCAGCAGCCAGCTGGCGGACGACGGAGATACGCAGTATTTT. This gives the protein CASSQLADDGDTQYF.

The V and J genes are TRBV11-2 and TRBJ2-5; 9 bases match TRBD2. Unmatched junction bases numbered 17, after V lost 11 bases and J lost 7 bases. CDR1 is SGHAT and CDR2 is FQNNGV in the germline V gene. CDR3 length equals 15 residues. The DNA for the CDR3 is TGTGCCGTTACCTGGGCTAGCGGGGCCGCGGGGACCCAGTACTTC. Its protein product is CAVTWASGAAGTQYF.

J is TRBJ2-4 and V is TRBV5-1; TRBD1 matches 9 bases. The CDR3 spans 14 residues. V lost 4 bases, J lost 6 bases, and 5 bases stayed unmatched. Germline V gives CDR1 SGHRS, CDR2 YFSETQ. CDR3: CASSPQGAGNIQYF. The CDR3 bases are TGCGCCAGCAGCCCACAGGGGGCAGGAAACATTCAGTACTTC.